The text below deals with one T cell receptor beta chain. Its specificity is not known. The source of the sample is a study of T cell responses to AZD1222 COVID-19 vaccine. Findings and caveats of the study: The breadth and depth of Spike-specific TCRs increased once two AZD1222 doses had been given. Repertoires were sampled only after the peak T cell response. The number of AZD1222 recipients seropositive at baseline was only five to seven. The donor cohort was predominantly white British with a female majority, and clonal diversity may have been underestimated.

Repertoires were generated with immunoSEQ multiplex PCR, while TCRdb's copy carries only in-frame clones and drops some. The sample lists 80,000 or so clones, around 80% occurring once. V dropped 8 bases and J dropped 2 bases, with 7 bases sitting between them. Germline V gene data show CDR1 as MNHEY and CDR2 as SMNVEV (reference sequence). The CDR3 sequence is 13 residues long. The chain links TRBV27 to TRBJ2-6; D remains ambiguous. The sample here was peripheral blood, taken 28 days after the second dose of the MenACWY control vaccine. The receptor was isolated from an adult who received the MenACWY meningococcal vaccine as a control. The CDR3 reads CASRETGANVLTF. DNA of the CDR3: TGTGCCAGCCGCGAGACTGGGGCCAACGTCCTGACTTTC.